This TCR beta chain was identified during a study of T cells in Graves' hyperthyroidism and ophthalmopathy. Germline-derived CDR1 and CDR2 are SGDLS and YYNGEE. The ends lost 0 bases at V and 1 base at J; junction bases unmatched: 13. This CDR3 is built from 19 residues. From RNA transcripts, TCR beta CDR3 regions were amplified. HTBI primers were employed in a first-round RT-PCR of the TCR CDR3. TCRdb used MiXCR to reprocess the multiplex PCR reads, holding one entry per CDR3 protein. Of approximately 420,000 distinct CDR3 sequences listed, around 13% are singletons. The sequenced material came from blood. The J gene is TRBJ2-3, the V gene TRBV9; 8 bases match TRBD2. This sequence originates from a woman younger than 35 with Graves' hyperthyroidism. Here the CDR3 reads CASSVAGSGPGLGTDTQYF. CDR3 in DNA: TGTGCCAGCAGCGTAGCTGGTTCGGGTCCGGGACTAGGCACAGATACGCAGTATTTT.